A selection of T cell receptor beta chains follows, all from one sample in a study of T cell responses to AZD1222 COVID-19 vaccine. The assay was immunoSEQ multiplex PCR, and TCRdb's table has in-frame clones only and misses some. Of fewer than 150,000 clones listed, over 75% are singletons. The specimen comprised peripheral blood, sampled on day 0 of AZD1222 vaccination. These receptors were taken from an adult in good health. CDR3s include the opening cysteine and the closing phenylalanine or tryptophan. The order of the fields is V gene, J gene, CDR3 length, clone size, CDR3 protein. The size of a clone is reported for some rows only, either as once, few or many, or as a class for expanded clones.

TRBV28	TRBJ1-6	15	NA	CASNHRDQYNSPLHF
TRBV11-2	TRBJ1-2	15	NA	CASSLNPVAGNGYTF
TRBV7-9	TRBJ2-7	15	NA	CASSEFRQAPYEQYF
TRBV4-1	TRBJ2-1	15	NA	CASSRSQGGYNEQFF
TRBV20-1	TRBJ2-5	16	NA	CSASFPGGARGETQYF
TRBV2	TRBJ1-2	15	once	CASSTRWTEKYGYTF
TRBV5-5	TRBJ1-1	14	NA	CASSVWGTNTEAFF
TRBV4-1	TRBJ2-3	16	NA	CASSPTGGGNTDTQYF
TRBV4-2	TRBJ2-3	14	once	CASSQVQGTDTQYF
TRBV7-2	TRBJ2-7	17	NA	CASSSSRDSFINYEQYF
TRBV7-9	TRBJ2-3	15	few	CASRSVAGETDTQYF
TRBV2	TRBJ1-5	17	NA	CASSEAYGQVGNQPQHF
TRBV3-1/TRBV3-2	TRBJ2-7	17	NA	CASSQDHLRGLHYEQYF
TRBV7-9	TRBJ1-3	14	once	CASSLPGSAPPIYF
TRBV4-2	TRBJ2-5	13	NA	CASSQGGGTHQDF
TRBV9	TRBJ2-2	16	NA	CASSVAIRRNTGELFF
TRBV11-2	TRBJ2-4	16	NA	CASSLDGGLAKNIQYF
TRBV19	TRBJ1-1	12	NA	CASSIEGKEAFF
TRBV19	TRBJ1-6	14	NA	CASSISGRNSPLHF
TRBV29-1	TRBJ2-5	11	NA	CSVPGPETQYF
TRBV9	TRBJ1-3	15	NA	CASSVAPGSGNTIYF
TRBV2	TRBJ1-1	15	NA	CASSEALGQNTEAFF
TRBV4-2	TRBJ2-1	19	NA	CASSPRPGTSGGAYNEQFF
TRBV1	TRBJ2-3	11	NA	CTSSSTDTQYF
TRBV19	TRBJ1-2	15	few	CASSIVYGTNYGYTF
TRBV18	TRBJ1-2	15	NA	CASSTGAVTNYGYTF
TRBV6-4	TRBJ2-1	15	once	CASSVASGGYNEQFF
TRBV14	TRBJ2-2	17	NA	CASSQDLQGAITGELFF
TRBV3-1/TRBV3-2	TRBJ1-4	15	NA	CASSQGGQFNEKLFF
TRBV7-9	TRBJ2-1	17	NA	CASSPTNGLAGMDEQFF
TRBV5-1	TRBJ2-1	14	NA	CASSTGQGSNEQFF
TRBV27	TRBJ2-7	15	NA	CASSLALGTAYEQYF
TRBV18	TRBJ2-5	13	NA	CASSPPGQMDQYF
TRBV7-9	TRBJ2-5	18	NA	CASSLWVSRSTPRETQYF
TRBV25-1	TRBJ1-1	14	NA	CASRMGGDGTEAFF
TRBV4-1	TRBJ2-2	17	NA	CASSQENGRGATGELFF
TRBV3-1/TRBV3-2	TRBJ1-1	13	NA	CAVRNERQAEAFF
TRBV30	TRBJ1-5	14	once	CAWSPGVSNQPQHF
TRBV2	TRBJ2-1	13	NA	CASSVGPYNEQFF
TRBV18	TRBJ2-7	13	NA	CASSGATESEQYF
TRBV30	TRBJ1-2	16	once	CAWSTPVRGRRDSYTF
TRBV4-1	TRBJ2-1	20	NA	CASSQRRVIAGGPSYNEQFF
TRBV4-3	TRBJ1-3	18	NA	CASSQDAISPSSGNTIYF
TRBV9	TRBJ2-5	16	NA	CASSVGAVWNQETQYF
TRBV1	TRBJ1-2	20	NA	CTSSLRPPGTRVGDSYGYTF
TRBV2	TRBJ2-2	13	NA	CASSVGNTGELFF
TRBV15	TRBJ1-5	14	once	CATSLRQGNQPQHF
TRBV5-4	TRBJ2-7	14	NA	CASSEGQGVYEQYF
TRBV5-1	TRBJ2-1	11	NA	CASSMGAEQFF
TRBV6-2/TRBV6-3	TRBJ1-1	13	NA	CASSPGLNTEAFF
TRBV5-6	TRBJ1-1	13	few	CASSSPRGTEAFF
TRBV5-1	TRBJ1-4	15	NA	CASSWGTGANEKLFF
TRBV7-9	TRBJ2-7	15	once	CASSLPGTGRYEQYF
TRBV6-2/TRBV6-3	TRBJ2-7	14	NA	CASSYGQVTAEQYF
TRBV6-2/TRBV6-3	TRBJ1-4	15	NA	CASSLTGGAQEKLFF